A single sample is the source of the 22 T cell receptor beta chains below, sequenced in a study of blood T cell repertoires in COVID-19. Here immunoSEQ multiplex PCR was the method, and the copy in TCRdb shows in-frame clones only, minus some. Here the sample spans some 170,000 clones, more than 75% being singletons. Sequenced: PBMCs or T cells enriched from blood (not recorded which). These receptors all come from a woman between 50 and 59 years old who had recovered from COVID-19.

The table lists this clone with a few counts. The CDR3 coding sequence is TGTGCCTCCGGGTCCGGGGATCAGCCCCAGCATTTT. Its protein product is CASGSGDQPQHF. The chain recombines TRBV28 with TRBJ1-5, with D uncertain. Trimming took off 11 bases at V and 5 bases at J, with 13 bases between the two ends. This CDR3 has 12 amino acids. The V gene's germline CDR1 is MDHEN and CDR2 SYDVKM.

A remark on this clone: One end of the junction is discordant with germline, which a read error may explain. The V gene is TRBV6-5, the J gene TRBJ2-3; D could derive from TRBD1 or TRBD2 (6 bases each). This CDR3 contains 12 residues. Germline V gene lookup returns CDR1 MNHEY and CDR2 SVGAGI. The CDR3 region has the DNA TGTGCCAGCAATTACGGGGGCGGCACGCAGTATTTT. Amino acids: CASNYGGGTQYF.

The chain employs TRBV6-2 or TRBV6-3 and TRBJ1-1; no firm D call. The CDR3 has 13 amino acids. Germline-derived CDR1 and CDR2 are MNHEY and SVGEGT. V lost 5 bases to trimming and J lost 3 bases, with 10 bases between them. DNA of the CDR3: TGTGCCAGCAGTAGGACTTGGGACACTGAAGCTTTCTTT. Amino acid sequence: CASSRTWDTEAFF.

The rearrangement joins TRBV9 to TRBJ1-2; 8 bases are a match to TRBD1. CDR3 length: 18 amino acids. Germline assignment: CDR1 SGDLS and CDR2 YYNGEE. The V and J ends lost 3 bases and 1 base, in that order; junction bases with no gene match: 14. The CDR3 coding sequence is TGTGCCAGCAGCGGATACAGGACAGGGCGCGGTTTTAACTATGGCTACACCTTC. Protein: CASSGYRTGRGFNYGYTF.

The chain links TRBV15 to TRBJ2-3, with TRBD2 identical over 7 bases. CDR3 size: 17 residues. V shed 5 bases, J shed 1 base, and the junction held 12 bases outside the gene matches. The V gene's germline CDR1 is LNHNV and CDR2 YYDKDF (reference sequence). The CDR3 coding sequence is TGTGCCACCAGCGAACCCCCGAGGGCGGGGGGCACAGATACGCAGTATTTT. It yields the protein CATSEPPRAGGTDTQYF.

The genes are TRBV7-2 and TRBJ1-2; 8 bases agree with TRBD1. The CDR3 sequence is 15 residues long. From germline, CDR1 is SGHTA and CDR2 FQGNSA. V was clipped by 5 bases and J by 6 bases; unmatched bases: 11. This CDR3 is CASSQFQGARHGYTF. DNA for the CDR3: TGTGCCAGCAGCCAATTCCAGGGGGCGCGCCATGGCTACACCTTC.

The chain carries TRBV19 and TRBJ1-1; 7 bases map to TRBD1. The CDR3 has 13 amino acids. Germline V gene lookup returns CDR1 LNHDA and CDR2 SQIVND (reference sequence). With 7 bases clipped from V and 1 base from J, the junction kept 3 bases outside the gene matches. CDR3 DNA sequence: TGTGCCAGTAAGGGACAGTCGAACACTGAAGCTTTCTTT. This encodes CASKGQSNTEAFF.

The chain uses TRBV19 and TRBJ2-1, with D maybe TRBD1 (6 bases). In germline, CDR1 is LNHDA, CDR2 SQIVND (reference sequence). The CDR3 totals 18 residues. V lost 5 bases to trimming and J lost 5 bases, with 25 bases between them. CDR3 sequence reads: CASSHPAGSTGWNNEQFF. In DNA form, the CDR3 reads TGTGCCAGTAGTCACCCGGCCGGCAGTACAGGGTGGAACAATGAGCAGTTCTTC.

On this clone itself: The same CDR3 also results from other DNA sequences found in this sample. The V and J genes are TRBV28 and TRBJ1-1; TRBD1 aligns across 8 bases. The CDR3 runs to 14 residues. V shed 6 bases, J shed 4 bases, and the junction held 7 bases outside the gene matches. The germline V gene encodes CDR1 MDHEN and CDR2 SYDVKM. The CDR3 reads CASRGQGAGTEAFF. DNA for the CDR3: TGTGCCAGCAGAGGCCAGGGGGCGGGCACTGAAGCTTTCTTT.

The chain joins TRBV28 to TRBJ1-1; TRBD1 aligns across 11 bases. The germline V gene encodes CDR1 MDHEN and CDR2 SYDVKM. Trimming cost V 8 bases and J 6 bases; bases outside gene matches: 11. CDR3 length equals 15 residues. DNA of the CDR3: TGTGCCAGCCTACCCGGGACAGGGGGAGTCTCTGAAGCTTTCTTT. Its protein is CASLPGTGGVSEAFF.

This clone was seen more than once but under ten times. V usage is TRBV2 and J usage is TRBJ2-5, with D tentatively TRBD1 (6 bases). Trimming cost V 7 bases and J 1 base, with 16 bases left between them. CDR1 and CDR2 (germline): SNHLY, FYNNEI. This CDR3 is 15 amino acids long. The CDR3 loop is CASTATGLSQETQYF. The DNA of the CDR3 is TGTGCCAGCACCGCCACAGGGTTAAGCCAAGAGACCCAGTACTTC.

The J gene is TRBJ2-5, the V gene TRBV7-9, with unresolved D. The V gene's germline CDR1 is SEHNR and CDR2 FQNEAQ (reference sequence). The germline V and J ends were trimmed by 3 bases and 5 bases, with 7 bases remaining between them. This CDR3 comprises 12 residues. The CDR3 DNA follows: TGTGCCAGCAGCTTGAGAATGGAGACCCAGTACTTC. Amino acid sequence: CASSLRMETQYF.

This clone was seen many times. V usage is TRBV29-1 and J usage is TRBJ2-1, with a tentative D call TRBD2 (5 bases). The CDR3 loop spans 13 amino acids. In germline, CDR1 is SQVTM, CDR2 ANQGSEA. V lost 7 bases, J lost 7 bases, and 17 bases lay in between. DNA for the CDR3: TGCAGCGGAAACGCTATTCGAGGGAATGAGCAGTTCTTC. Protein: CSGNAIRGNEQFF.

This chain connects TRBV10-2 to TRBJ2-3; tentatively, D is TRBD1 (5 bases). Between the trimmed V and J ends, which lost 8 bases and 6 bases, there was a span of 9 bases. In germline, CDR1 is WSHSY, CDR2 SAAADI. The CDR3 loop spans 11 amino acids. CDR3 sequence: CASGAQDTQYF. In DNA form, the CDR3 reads TGCGCCAGCGGGGCCCAGGATACGCAGTATTTT.

The chain uses TRBV19 and TRBJ2-3, with 8 positions matching TRBD1. CDR1 is LNHDA, CDR2 SQIVND, per germline (reference sequence). The CDR3 runs to 15 residues. The trim removed 4 bases at V and 1 base at J, leaving 4 bases unmatched. For the CDR3, the DNA is TGTGCCAGTAGTACTCGACAGGGGCGCACAGATACGCAGTATTTT. It encodes CASSTRQGRTDTQYF. The full variable domain, in which reference TRBV19 and TRBJ2-3 provide the parts outside the CDR3, is DGGITQSPKYLFRKEGQNVTLSCEQNLNHDAMYWYRQDPGQGLRLIYYSQIVNDFQKGDIAEGYSVSREKKESFPLTVTSAQKNPTAFYLCASSTRQGRTDTQYFGPGTRLTVL.

The V call is TRBV5-1, the J call TRBJ2-5; 7 bases match TRBD1. The CDR3 loop spans 15 amino acids. Germline V CDR1 and CDR2: SGHRS, YFSETQ. J lost 1 base, V lost 3 bases, and 6 bases had no gene match. The CDR3 nucleotides read TGCGCCAGCAGCTCCGGGACAGTACTCCAAGAGACCCAGTACTTC. Protein product: CASSSGTVLQETQYF.

The chain has TRBV5-4 and TRBJ2-3, with 15 bases lining up with TRBD2. Germline V gene sequence: CDR1 SGHNT, CDR2 YYREEE (reference sequence). Trimming removed 0 bases from V and 10 bases from J; junction bases left unmatched: 6. The CDR3 consists of 16 residues. The CDR3 spells CASSLEGLAGGRAQYF. CDR3 DNA sequence: TGTGCCAGCAGCTTGGAGGGACTAGCGGGAGGCAGAGCGCAGTATTTT.

The chain joins TRBV11-3 to TRBJ2-1; TRBD2 matches 10 bases. CDR1 and CDR2 from the germline V gene are SGHNT and YENEEA. The CDR3 sequence is 16 residues long. Trimming cost V 4 bases and J 9 bases; bases outside gene matches: 12. The CDR3 spells CASSSVPLAGGSEQFF. The CDR3 DNA is TGTGCCAGCAGCTCCGTGCCCTTAGCGGGAGGCAGTGAGCAGTTCTTC.

The chain has TRBV5-5 and TRBJ1-1; perhaps TRBD1 as D (6 bases). The V end lost 4 bases, the J end lost 8 bases, and 15 bases lay between the germline ends. The CDR3 totals 13 residues. CDR1 SGHKS and CDR2 YYEKEE come from the germline V gene (reference sequence). CDR3 loop: CASSPGGALEAFF. The CDR3 DNA is TGTGCCAGCAGCCCTGGGGGGGCCCTAGAAGCTTTCTTT.

J is TRBJ1-2 and V is TRBV19, with D maybe TRBD1 (6 bases). The CDR3 runs 12 residues. CDR1 is LNHDA and CDR2 is SQIVND in the germline V gene (reference sequence). With 5 bases removed from V and 4 bases from J, the gap between germline ends came to 8 bases. The CDR3 DNA follows: TGTGCCAGTAGTCAGGGGACCTATGGCTACACCTTC. Protein: CASSQGTYGYTF.

The chain has TRBV4-2 and TRBJ2-1; 7 bases agree with TRBD2. J gave up 0 bases and V 1 base, and 3 bases lay outside the gene matches. The CDR3 sequence is 16 residues long. Germline-derived CDR1 and CDR2 are LGHNA and YNFKEQ. DNA of the CDR3: TGTGCCAGCAGCCAAGCGGCGGGAGACTCCTACAATGAGCAGTTCTTC. It codes for CASSQAAGDSYNEQFF.

The table lists this clone with a count of one. This rearrangement joins TRBV6-7 to TRBJ2-2; 13 nucleotides align to TRBD2. TRBV6-7 is given ORF status, its function remaining uncertain. This CDR3 contains 17 residues. After removal of 2 bases from V and 2 bases from J, the junction contained 2 bases not matched to a gene. The CDR3 nucleotides read TGTGCCAGCAGTTACCCGGGACTAGCGGGAAACACCGGGGAGCTGTTTTTT. Translated, it gives CASSYPGLAGNTGELFF.